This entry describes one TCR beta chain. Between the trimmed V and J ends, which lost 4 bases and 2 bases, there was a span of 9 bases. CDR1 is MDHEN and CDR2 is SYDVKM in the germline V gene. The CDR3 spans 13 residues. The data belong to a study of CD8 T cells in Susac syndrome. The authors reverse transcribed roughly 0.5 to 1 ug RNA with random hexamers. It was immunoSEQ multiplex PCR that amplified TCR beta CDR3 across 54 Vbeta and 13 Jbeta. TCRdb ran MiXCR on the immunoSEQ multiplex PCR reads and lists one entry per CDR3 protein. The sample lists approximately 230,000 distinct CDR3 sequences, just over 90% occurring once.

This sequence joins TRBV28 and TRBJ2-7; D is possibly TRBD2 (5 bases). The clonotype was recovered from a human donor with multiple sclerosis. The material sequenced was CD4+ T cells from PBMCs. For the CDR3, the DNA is TGTGCCAGCAGTTCTCCCGGGACCTACGAGCAGTACGTC. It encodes CASSSPGTYEQYV.